These 17 T cell receptor beta chains originate from one sample sequenced in a study of T cells in Graves' hyperthyroidism and ophthalmopathy. RNA transcripts were the template for amplifying TCR beta CDR3 regions. Initially, a first-round RT-PCR of the TCR CDR3 employed the HTBI primer set. One entry per CDR3 protein results from TCRdb running MiXCR on the multiplex PCR reads. The sample includes nearly 750,000 distinct CDR3 sequences, just over 35% of them seen just once. What was sequenced was blood. The origin of the receptors is a woman in her forties with Graves' hyperthyroidism.

The CDR3, as DNA: TGTGCCAGCAGCCAAACGGGACGGCACGAGCAGTACTTC. Its protein product is CASSQTGRHEQYF. This sequence joins TRBV12-3 or TRBV12-4 and TRBJ2-7; D may match TRBD1 or TRBD2 (5 bases each). The germline V and J ends were trimmed by 6 bases and 5 bases, with 14 bases remaining between them. This CDR3 region has 13 residues.

This clonotype was seen at least ten times. The chain carries TRBV7-8 and TRBJ1-5; 7 bases map to TRBD1. The J segment lost 6 bases and the V segment lost 5 bases, leaving 4 bases of the junction unmatched. The germline CDR1 and CDR2 sequences are SGHVS and FQNEAQ. There are 13 residues in the CDR3. The CDR3: CASSPGQLQPQHF. The DNA for the CDR3 is TGTGCCAGCAGCCCGGGACAGCTTCAGCCCCAGCATTTT.

The V and J genes are TRBV12-3 or TRBV12-4 and TRBJ2-7; the match to TRBD2 covers 7 bases. J was trimmed by 2 bases and V by 3 bases; bases with no gene match: 4. CDR3 length: 14 residues. CDR3 amino acids: CASSFGTTTYEQYF. CDR3 nucleotide sequence: TGTGCCAGCAGTTTTGGGACTACAACCTACGAGCAGTACTTC.

Many counts were recorded for this clonotype. The chain links TRBV7-9 to TRBJ1-2, with 8 bases matching TRBD1. V shed 1 base and J 6 bases; nucleotides not matched to a gene: 10. The CDR3 length is 16 residues. CDR1 is SEHNR and CDR2 is FQNEAQ in the germline V gene (reference sequence). The CDR3 here is CASSLELRTGNHGYTF. Here the CDR3 DNA reads TGTGCCAGCAGCTTAGAGTTGAGGACAGGGAACCATGGCTACACCTTC.

Written as DNA, the CDR3 is TGTGCCAGTAGTACGGGCGGACGATTAAGAGCTCCTTCACCCCTCCACTTT. This gives the protein CASSTGGRLRAPSPLHF. The genes are TRBV19 and TRBJ1-6; D gene unclear. Germline V gene data show CDR1 as LNHDA and CDR2 as SQIVND (reference sequence). The CDR3 covers 17 residues. The V end lost 4 bases, the J end lost 9 bases, and 22 bases lay between the germline ends.

The V call is TRBV7-9, the J call TRBJ1-1, with 7 bases fitting TRBD1. J lost 5 bases, V lost 6 bases, and 15 bases had no gene match. The CDR3 spans 16 residues. The V gene's germline CDR1 is SEHNR and CDR2 FQNEAQ (reference sequence). The CDR3 reads CASSLFRGLGGTEAFF. CDR3 nucleotides: TGTGCCAGCAGTTTATTTAGGGGGCTGGGTGGGACTGAAGCTTTCTTT. Combining the CDR3 with reference TRBV7-9 and TRBJ1-1 gives the whole variable domain DTGVSQNPRHKITKRGQNVTFRCDPISEHNRLYWYRQTLGQGPEFLTYFQNEAQLEKSRLLSDRFSAERPKGSFSTLEIQRTEQGDSAMYLCASSLFRGLGGTEAFFGQGTRLTVV.

The V call is TRBV5-5, the J call TRBJ2-3, with D hard to call. V dropped 4 bases and J dropped 3 bases, with 9 bases sitting between them. Germline lookup yields CDR1 SGHKS and CDR2 YYEKEE (reference sequence). This CDR3 comprises 13 residues. CDR3 amino acids: CASSLDQTDTQYF. The CDR3 DNA is TGTGCCAGCAGCCTAGATCAAACAGATACGCAGTATTTT. Drawing the rest from reference TRBV5-5 and TRBJ2-3, the complete variable domain is DAGVTQSPTHLIKTRGQQVTLRCSPISGHKSVSWYQQVLGQGPQFIFQYYEKEERGRGNFPDRFSARQFPNYSSELNVNALLLGDSALYLCASSLDQTDTQYFGPGTRLTVL.

Only a few counts were recorded for this clonotype. The chain has TRBV4-3 and TRBJ2-7, with D possibly TRBD2 on 5 matching bases. This CDR3 has 15 residues. Germline assignment: CDR1 LGHNA and CDR2 YSLEER. Trimming cost V 5 bases and J 3 bases, with 17 bases left between them. The CDR3 reads CASSTNLLRGYEQYF. The CDR3, as DNA: TGCGCCAGCAGCACCAATCTTCTACGGGGCTACGAGCAGTACTTC.

The chain uses TRBV12-3 or TRBV12-4 and TRBJ1-1; 7 bases are a match to TRBD1. The CDR3 is 17 amino acids. V shed 4 bases, J shed 0 bases, and the junction held 11 bases outside the gene matches. CDR3 region: CASSSIYRGRLNTEAFF. CDR3 coding DNA: TGTGCCAGCAGTTCGATTTACAGGGGCCGATTGAACACTGAAGCTTTCTTT.

This sequence joins TRBV9 and TRBJ1-4, with D possibly TRBD1 on 5 matching bases. CDR1 and CDR2 (germline): SGDLS, YYNGEE. The CDR3 is 14 residues long. The V end lost 3 bases, the J end lost 1 base, and 7 bases lay between the germline ends. The CDR3 coding sequence is TGTGCCAGCAGCGCTGGGGGAACTAATGAAAAACTGTTTTTT. Its protein is CASSAGGTNEKLFF. The complete variable domain, with remaining parts taken from reference TRBV9 and TRBJ1-4, reads DSGVTQTPKHLITATGQRVTLRCSPRSGDLSVYWYQQSLDQGLQFLIQYYNGEERAKGNILERFSAQQFPDLHSELNLSSLELGDSALYFCASSAGGTNEKLFFGSGTQLSVL.

This clonotype has only a few counts. This chain connects TRBV7-9 to TRBJ1-5; no firm D call. The CDR3 consists of 14 residues. The V end was cut by 1 base, the J end by 7 bases, with 11 bases between. Germline V gene sequence: CDR1 SEHNR, CDR2 FQNEAQ (reference sequence). This CDR3 is CASSLEAEGQPQHF. The CDR3, as DNA: TGTGCCAGCAGCTTAGAGGCGGAAGGACAGCCCCAGCATTTT.

The chain joins TRBV11-1 to TRBJ1-1, with D tentatively TRBD1 (6 bases). The CDR3 loop spans 11 amino acids. Germline-derived CDR1 and CDR2 are SGHAT and FQDESV (reference sequence). CDR3 coding DNA: TGTGCTAGATCCGGGGGCAGTGAAGCTTTCTTT. Residues: CARSGGSEAFF.

This clonotype was picked up a small number of times. The rearrangement joins TRBV6-1 to TRBJ2-5, with 8 bases aligning to TRBD2. V shed 8 bases, J shed 1 base, and the junction held 6 bases outside the gene matches. The CDR3 extends over 14 amino acids. Germline assignment: CDR1 MNHNS and CDR2 SASEGT. The CDR3: CASGVAGTQETQYF. CDR3 in DNA: TGTGCCAGCGGCGTAGCGGGGACCCAAGAGACCCAGTACTTC.

The J gene is TRBJ2-7, the V gene TRBV4-1; D not resolved. The CDR3 is 12 amino acids. V lost 0 bases to trimming and J lost 7 bases, with 7 bases between them. CDR1 and CDR2 (germline): MGHRA, YSYEKL. In DNA, the CDR3 is TGCGCCAGCAGCCAAGATTGGAGAGAGCAGTACTTC. Its translation: CASSQDWREQYF.

Ten or more counts support this clonotype. This rearrangement joins TRBV10-3 to TRBJ2-3, with D possibly being TRBD2 (5 bases). Between the trimmed V and J ends, which lost 9 bases and 4 bases, there was a span of 17 bases. Germline CDR1 ENHRY, CDR2 SYGVKD. This CDR3 has 14 residues. CDR3 nucleotides: TGTGCCATTGTACGGGAAATAGGCGCAGATACGCAGTATTTT. Residues: CAIVREIGADTQYF.

This clonotype was found a few times. The chain combines TRBV6-5 with TRBJ2-7; the D gene is possibly TRBD1 (5 bases). Germline CDR1 MNHEY, CDR2 SVGAGI. CDR3 length: 14 residues. Trimming removed 4 bases at V and 4 bases at J, with 14 bases between. The CDR3 reads CASSLWQGYYEQYF. DNA for the CDR3: TGTGCCAGCAGTTTATGGCAGGGTTATTACGAGCAGTACTTC.

Regarding this clonotype: Being one base from a much bigger clone, this may be a read error. The chain combines TRBV5-6 with TRBJ1-1; perhaps TRBD1 as D (5 bases). This CDR3 spans 13 amino acids. CDR1 is SGHDT, CDR2 YYEEEE, per germline. Written as DNA, the CDR3 is TGTGCCAGCAGCTTGATGGGACCTCCCCAAGCTTCCTTT. Protein: CASSLMGPPQASF.